Following are 6 T cell receptor beta chains from one sample sequenced in a study of shared clonotypes between healthy human individuals (dated by TCRdb to between 2020 and 2021). Library preparation used the immunoSEQ multiplex PCR assay. TCRdb's version of the immuneACCESS table is confined to in-frame rearrangements and falls short of the full clone set. An unresolved V gene accounts for under half of the shortfall where checked; the remainder is of unknown origin. In this sample the table shows about 1.4 million clones, about 96% of which occur a single time. Together, the top ten hold roughly 1.1% of the sample. The sequenced sample consisted of naive CD4+ T cells sorted from blood. What this sample's cell subset or site label stands for: CD45RA+ positively selected. The receptors were gathered from a man under 40 in good health.

The V and J genes are TRBV6-5 and TRBJ1-1; D is ambiguous. V gave up 2 bases and J gave up 4 bases, with 8 bases separating them. The CDR3 is 13 residues long. Germline V gene data show CDR1 as MNHEY and CDR2 as SVGAGI. CDR3 sequence: CASSYGVVTEAFF. The CDR3 DNA reads TGTGCCAGCAGTTACGGAGTCGTCACTGAAGCTTTCTTT.

Notes on this clone: In the same sample, other DNA sequences code for this CDR3. The chain has TRBV20-1 and TRBJ2-7; TRBD1 or TRBD2 may be the D gene (5 bases each). Germline V gene data show CDR1 as DFQATT and CDR2 as SNEGSKA (reference sequence). CDR3 length: 11 residues. V lost 6 bases, J lost 6 bases, and 12 bases lay in between. In nucleotides, the CDR3 is TGCAGTGCCGGGACGCCAAGCGAGCAGTACTTC. This translates into CSAGTPSEQYF.

V and J are TRBV5-1 and TRBJ1-4, with D hard to call. Looked up from germline, CDR1 is SGHRS and CDR2 is YFSETQ. The CDR3 loop spans 15 amino acids. V was pared by 0 bases and J by 6 bases, with 12 bases between. In DNA, the CDR3 is TGCGCCAGCAGCTTGGGAGACCTTCGCGATGAAAAACTGTTTTTT. The encoded protein is CASSLGDLRDEKLFF.

CDR3 DNA: TGCAGGAGGGGTACGAACACTGAAGCTTTCTTT. Translating it yields CRRGTNTEAFF. This chain links TRBV20-1 with TRBJ1-1, with D possibly TRBD1 on 5 matching bases. This CDR3 has 11 amino acids. The germline gives CDR1 DFQATT, CDR2 SNEGSKA (reference sequence).

The V and J genes are TRBV10-1 and TRBJ2-1, with 9 bases matching TRBD2. V trimming: 3 bases; J trimming: 13 bases; junction bases outside the gene matches: 13. Per germline, CDR1 WNHNN and CDR2 SYGVQD (reference sequence). The CDR3 contains 15 residues. CDR3 coding DNA: TGCGCCAGCAGTGATGGGTCTGCGGGAGGGCCACCACAGTTCTTC. Amino acid sequence: CASSDGSAGGPPQFF.

Worth noting for this clone: Other DNA sequences within the sample encode an identical CDR3. The chain uses TRBV6-1 and TRBJ2-7; 11 positions match TRBD2. The V gene's germline CDR1 is MNHNS and CDR2 SASEGT. V dropped 7 bases and J dropped 4; count of bases not matched to a gene: 6. The CDR3 length is 14 residues. The CDR3 DNA sequence: TGTGCCAGCACCCTAGCGGGAGGATCGTACGAGCAGTACTTC. Residues: CASTLAGGSYEQYF.